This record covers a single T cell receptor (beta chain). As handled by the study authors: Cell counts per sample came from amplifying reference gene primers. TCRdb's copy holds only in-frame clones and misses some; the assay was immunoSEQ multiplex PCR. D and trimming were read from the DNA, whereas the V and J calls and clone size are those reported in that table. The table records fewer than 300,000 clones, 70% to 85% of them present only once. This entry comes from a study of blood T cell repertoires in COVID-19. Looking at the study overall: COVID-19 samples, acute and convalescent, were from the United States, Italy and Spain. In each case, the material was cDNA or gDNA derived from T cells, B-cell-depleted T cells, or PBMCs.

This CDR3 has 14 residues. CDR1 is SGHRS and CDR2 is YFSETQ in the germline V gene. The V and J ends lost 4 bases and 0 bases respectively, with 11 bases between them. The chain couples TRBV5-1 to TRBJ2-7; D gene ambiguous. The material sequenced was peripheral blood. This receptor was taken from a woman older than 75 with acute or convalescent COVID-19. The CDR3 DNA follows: TGCGCCAGCAGCCCTAGGTCGAGCTCCTACGAGCAGTACTTC. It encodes CASSPRSSSYEQYF.